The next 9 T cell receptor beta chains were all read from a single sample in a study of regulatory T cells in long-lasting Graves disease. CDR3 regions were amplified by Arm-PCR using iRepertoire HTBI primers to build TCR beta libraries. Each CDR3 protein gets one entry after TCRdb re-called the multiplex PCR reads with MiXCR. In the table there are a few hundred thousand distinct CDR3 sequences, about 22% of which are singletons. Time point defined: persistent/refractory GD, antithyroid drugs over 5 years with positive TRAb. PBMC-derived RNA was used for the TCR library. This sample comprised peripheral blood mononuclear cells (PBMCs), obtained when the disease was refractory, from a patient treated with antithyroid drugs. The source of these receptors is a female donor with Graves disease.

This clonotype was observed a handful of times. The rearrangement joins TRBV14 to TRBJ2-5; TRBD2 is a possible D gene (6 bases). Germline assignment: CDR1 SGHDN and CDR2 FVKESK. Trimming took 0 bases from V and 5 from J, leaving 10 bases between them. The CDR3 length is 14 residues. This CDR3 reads CASSQDRGTETQYF. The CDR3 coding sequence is TGTGCCAGCAGCCAAGATCGGGGGACGGAGACCCAGTACTTC.

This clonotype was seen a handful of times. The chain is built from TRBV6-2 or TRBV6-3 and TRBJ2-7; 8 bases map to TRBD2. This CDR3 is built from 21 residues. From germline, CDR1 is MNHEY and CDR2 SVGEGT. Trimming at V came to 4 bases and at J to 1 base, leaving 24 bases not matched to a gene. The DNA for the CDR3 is TGTGCCAGCAGTTCGGCCGCGGGCTCAAAGCTCGAGGGCGGGGGGTCCTACGAGCAGTACTTC. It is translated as CASSSAAGSKLEGGGSYEQYF.

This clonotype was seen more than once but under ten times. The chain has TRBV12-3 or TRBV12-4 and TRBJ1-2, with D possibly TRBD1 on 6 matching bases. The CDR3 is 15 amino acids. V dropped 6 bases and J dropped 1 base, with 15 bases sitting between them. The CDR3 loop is CASSRRTEINYGYTF. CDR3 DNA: TGTGCCAGCAGCCGCCGGACAGAAATTAACTATGGCTACACCTTC.

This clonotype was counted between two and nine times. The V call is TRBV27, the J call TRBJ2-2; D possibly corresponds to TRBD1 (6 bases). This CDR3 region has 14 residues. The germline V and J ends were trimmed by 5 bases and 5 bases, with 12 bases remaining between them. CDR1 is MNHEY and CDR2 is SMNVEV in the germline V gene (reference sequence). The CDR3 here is CASSNYRDTGELFF. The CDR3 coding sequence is TGTGCCAGCAGTAATTACAGGGATACCGGGGAGCTGTTTTTT.

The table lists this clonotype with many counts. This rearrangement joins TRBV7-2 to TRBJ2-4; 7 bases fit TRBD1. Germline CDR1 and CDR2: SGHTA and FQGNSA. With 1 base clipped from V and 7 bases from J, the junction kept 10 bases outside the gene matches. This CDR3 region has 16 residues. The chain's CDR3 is CASSLGPALGGNIQYF. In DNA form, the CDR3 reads TGTGCCAGCAGCTTAGGTCCGGCTTTAGGGGGCAACATTCAGTACTTC.

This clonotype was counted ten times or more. In DNA form, the CDR3 reads TGTGCCAGCAGTCCCCGGGGCTCCGAGCAGTACTTC. Protein sequence: CASSPRGSEQYF. This chain uses TRBV27 with TRBJ2-7, with D tentatively TRBD1 or TRBD2 (5 bases each). The CDR3 spans 12 residues. Trimming left V 5 bases short and J 6 bases short, with 11 bases between. CDR1 MNHEY and CDR2 SMNVEV come from the germline V gene (reference sequence).

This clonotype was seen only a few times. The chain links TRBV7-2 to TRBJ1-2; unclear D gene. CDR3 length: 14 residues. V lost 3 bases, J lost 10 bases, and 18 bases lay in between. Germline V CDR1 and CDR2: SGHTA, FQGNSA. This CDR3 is CASSFSRDLLDYTF. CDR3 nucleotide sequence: TGTGCCAGCAGCTTCTCCCGGGATCTTCTTGACTACACCTTC.

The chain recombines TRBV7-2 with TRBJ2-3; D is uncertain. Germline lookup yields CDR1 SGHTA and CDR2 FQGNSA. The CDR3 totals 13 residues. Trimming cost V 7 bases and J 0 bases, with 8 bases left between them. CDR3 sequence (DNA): TGTGCCAGCACCCCGCTGAGCACAGATACGCAGTATTTT. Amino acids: CASTPLSTDTQYF. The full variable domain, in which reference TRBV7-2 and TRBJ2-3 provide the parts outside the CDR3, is GAGVSQSPSNKVTEKGKDVELRCDPISGHTALYWYRQSLGQGLEFLIYFQGNSAPDKSGLPSDRFSAERTGGSVSTLTIQRTQQEDSAVYLCASTPLSTDTQYFGPGTRLTVL.

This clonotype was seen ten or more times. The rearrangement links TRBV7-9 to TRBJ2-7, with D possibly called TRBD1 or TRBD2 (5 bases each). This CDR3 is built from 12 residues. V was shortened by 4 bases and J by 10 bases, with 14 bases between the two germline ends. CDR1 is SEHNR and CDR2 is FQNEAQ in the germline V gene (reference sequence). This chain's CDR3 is CASSSPLGDQYF. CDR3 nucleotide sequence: TGTGCCAGCAGCTCCCCGCTCGGGGACCAGTACTTC.